This TCR beta chain was sequenced for a study of shared clonotypes between healthy human individuals. The study, taken as a whole, reports: Sequencing depth was a factor that was expected to affect clonotype sharing among donors.

Measured with immunoSEQ multiplex PCR; TCRdb has only the in-frame clones, and not every one. Of 2 million to 2.5 million clones listed, 93% are singletons. About this clone: Its antigen is as yet unknown.

The CDR3 length is 15 residues. Deletions cut 2 bases from V and 0 bases from J, with 11 bases between. The germline CDR1 and CDR2 sequences are SGHTA and FQGNSA. Sequencing was performed on naive CD4+ T cells from PBMCs. Documented subset: CD45RA+ positively selected. This clonotype originated in a man younger than 30 in good health. Some clones in this sample may be carry-over from other donors' samples. The chain employs TRBV7-2 and TRBJ2-7; no reliable D call. CDR3 residues: CASSLFSAASYEQYF. In DNA form, the CDR3 reads TGTGCCAGCAGCTTATTTTCGGCAGCCTCCTACGAGCAGTACTTC.